A selection of T cell receptor beta chains follows, all from one sample in a study of early T cells in non-severe SARS-CoV-2 infection. TCRdb re-analysed the 5' RACE reads in MiXCR, keeping a single row per CDR3 protein. Among approximately 120,000 distinct CDR3 sequences listed, about 15% were seen once. The source material was whole blood. All receptors derive from an adult who was a healthcare worker with PCR-confirmed SARS-CoV-2 infection or an uninfected control (not recorded which). Each CDR3 is given with its conserved first and last residue. Rows give clone size only sometimes, using once, few, many, or a class for an expanded clone.

V,size,J,CDR3
TRBV2,.,TRBJ2-3,CASSDRRTFTDTQYF
TRBV18,.,TRBJ2-1,CASSPSTGEDEQFF
TRBV18,few,TRBJ1-1,CASSVRNLNTEAFF
TRBV7-9,few,TRBJ2-3,CVSSPTDTQYF
TRBV30,many,TRBJ1-2,CAYSSGTVDYGYTF
TRBV7-3,.,TRBJ1-3,CASSPGVAGNTIYF
TRBV6-6,few,TRBJ1-6,CASRRGQYSPLHF
TRBV6-2/TRBV6-3,few,TRBJ2-7,CASSYRGINYEQYF
TRBV7-9,many,TRBJ1-2,CASSLRAGNYGYTF
TRBV25-1,.,TRBJ2-7,CASSPGNRGSYEQYF
TRBV4-1,few,TRBJ1-4,CASSQFHQGRVSATNEKLFF
TRBV30,few,TRBJ2-7,CAWRNRGQAGEQYF
TRBV10-3,few,TRBJ1-1,CATSGDRQQGEAFF
TRBV29-1,many,TRBJ1-1,CSVVRVTEAFF
TRBV9,.,TRBJ2-7,CASSVGQGASYEQYF
TRBV3-1,.,TRBJ2-6,CASSQGTGSGANVLTF
TRBV18,.,TRBJ2-3,CASSPVQGASTDTQYF
TRBV30,.,TRBJ1-5,CAWSVKGGSNQPQHF
TRBV25-1,few,TRBJ2-5,CASSEVGTQYF
TRBV4-2,few,TRBJ1-3,CASSQGMAPGNTIYF
TRBV5-1,.,TRBJ1-5,CASSLALNQPQHF
TRBV18,.,TRBJ1-1,CASSPSRDSPEAFF
TRBV7-9,many,TRBJ2-1,CASSSTWGDEQFF
TRBV2,few,TRBJ1-5,CASSFLQGAAQPQHF
TRBV18,few,TRBJ1-1,CASSPPQGATFF
TRBV10-3,.,TRBJ2-2,CAISRDFSNTGELFF
TRBV5-5,.,TRBJ2-7,CASSIRDSHFGIYEQYF
TRBV3-1,few,TRBJ2-1,CASGTQNEQFF
TRBV4-1,.,TRBJ1-2,CASSQVGHPDYGYTF
TRBV20-1,many,TRBJ2-7,CSARSRDRVYEQYF
TRBV7-2,.,TRBJ2-2,CASSFRGSTGELFF
TRBV11-1,few,TRBJ2-3,CASSFETGTDTQYF
TRBV5-4,.,TRBJ2-7,CASSLDTTGQYF
TRBV5-1,few,TRBJ1-1,CASRLLGLGRRDTEAFF
TRBV5-1,.,TRBJ2-5,CASSLATSHQETQYF
TRBV27,.,TRBJ2-7,CASSRRGTGFGPYEQYF
TRBV24-1,many,TRBJ2-1,CATSDSLMDEQFF